This entry concerns a single TCR beta chain. The time point denotes: pre-sensitization, week 0. Treatment indicated: therapeutic diphenylcyclopropenone sensitization with weekly scalp DPC. The data belong to a study of human T cells and chemical hapten exposure. This CDR3 contains 15 residues. Germline V lookup: CDR1 ENHRY, CDR2 SYGVKD. V lost 3 bases to trimming and J lost 0 bases, with 9 bases between them. One entry per CDR3 protein, called by TCRdb with MiXCR from the RACE reads. The sample records a few hundred thousand distinct CDR3 sequences, approximately 7.5% being singletons. The TCR originated in a man between 18 and 35 years old with alopecia areata. Some clones in this sample may be carry-over from other donors' samples. The sample was whole blood, taken in connection with sensitization to the hapten diphenylcyclopropenone (DPC). The chain combines TRBV10-3 with TRBJ1-3, with a tentative D call TRBD1 (5 bases). The DNA of the CDR3 is TGTGCCATCAGTGATACGGGGGTCTCTGGAAACACCATATATTTT. This translates into CAISDTGVSGNTIYF.